This entry describes one T cell receptor (beta chain). The antigen is not known. This sample was taken from a study of Ad26.COV2.S vaccination and SARS-CoV-2 variants. Whole-study context: Into the muscle, Ad26.COV2.S was dosed once or twice, 56 days apart. Points from the study as a whole: Reportedly, after vaccination the spike-specific CD8+ and CD4+ T cell responses displayed substantial breadth.

J lost 2 bases, V lost 8 bases, and 13 bases had no gene match. Germline CDR1 and CDR2: SGHVS and FQNEAQ. This CDR3 comprises 16 residues. Regarding treatment: roughly 18 received Ad26.COV2.S at low or high dose, single or two shots; about 5 received placebo; per-sample allocation not given. Sampling was done on day 63 after the first vaccine or placebo injection. TCRdb keeps only in-frame clones here, not all; method: immunoSEQ multiplex PCR. This sample has over 400,000 clones, with around 92% found just once. V usage is TRBV7-8 and J usage is TRBJ2-3; TRBD1 aligns across 7 bases. The clonotype was recovered from a person between 18 and 65 years old who received the Ad26.COV2.S COVID-19 vaccine or a placebo. Sequences were derived from peripheral blood, sampled in a trial of Ad26.COV2.S vaccine versus placebo. CDR3 in DNA: TGTGCCAGCGGCGCCTGGGACAGTCCCGACACAGATACGCAGTATTTT. It translates to CASGAWDSPDTDTQYF.